The sequence of this TCR beta chain was determined in a study of shared clonotypes between healthy human individuals. Study conclusions and caveats: How much donors shared clonotypes was expected to be affected by sequencing depth.

Sequencing used immunoSEQ multiplex PCR; TCRdb keeps in-frame clones, though not all of them. The table lists about 610,000 clones, around 96% of them singletons, with less than 0.12% in the top ten. As regards this clone: Its antigen is currently unknown. This specimen includes other DNA sequences encoding the same CDR3.

The CDR3 runs to 12 residues. The ends were cut back, 5 bases at V and 3 bases at J, with 6 bases in the middle. The germline gives CDR1 MNHEY, CDR2 SMNVEV (reference sequence). Naive CD8 cells were CD45RO-negative, positively selected for CCR7, excluding terminally differentiated effector memory CD45RA+ cells. All donors were Caucasian adults living in Nashville, Tennessee. The chain employs TRBV27 and TRBJ2-3; no clear D gene. The sequence derives from a woman under 40 in good health. Specimen: naive CD8+ T cells sorted from blood. CDR3 residues: CASSPGTDTQYF. In DNA form, the CDR3 reads TGTGCCAGCAGTCCAGGAACAGATACGCAGTATTTT.